This TCR beta chain emerged from a study of T-cell memory formation after mild COVID-19. Whole-study findings and limits: Mostly located in CM and EM were contracting CD4+ clones, with contracting CD8+ clones located in EMRA.

The junction had 4 bases not matched to a gene; V was cut back by 1 base and J by 2 bases. CDR3 size: 16 residues. CDR1 and CDR2 (germline): LGHNA, YSLEER. TCRdb itself ran the 5' RACE reads through MiXCR, one entry per CDR3 protein. This table holds about 620,000 distinct CDR3 sequences, approximately 18% found once. Turning to this clonotype: The antigen remains undetermined.

Sequenced input: PBMCs or a T cell subset sorted from them (not recorded which). The sequence derives from an adult woman who had mild COVID-19 (a few samples of this study predate the infection). Cell type and time point are not known. V and J are TRBV4-3 and TRBJ2-1, with 8 bases that match TRBD2. CDR3 sequence: CASSQGSAGAYNEQFF. In DNA form, the CDR3 reads TGCGCCAGCAGCCAAGGATCAGCGGGAGCCTACAATGAGCAGTTCTTC.